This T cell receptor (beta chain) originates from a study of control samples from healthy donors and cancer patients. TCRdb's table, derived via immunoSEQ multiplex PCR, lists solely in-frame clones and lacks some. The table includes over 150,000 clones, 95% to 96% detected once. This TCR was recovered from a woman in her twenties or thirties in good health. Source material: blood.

The CDR3 nucleotides read TGTGCCAGTAGTACCGCCGGGACAAAGATCGAGCAGTTCTTC. It encodes CASSTAGTKIEQFF. This sequence joins TRBV19 and TRBJ2-1; tentatively, D is TRBD1 (6 bases). Germline V gene lookup returns CDR1 LNHDA and CDR2 SQIVND (reference sequence). The V and J ends lost 4 bases and 10 bases respectively, with 17 bases between them. The CDR3 length is 14 residues.